This TCR beta chain stems from a study of OX40 agonist ivuxolimab in advanced cancers. Study-wide background: The group had a mean age of 60 years, ranged from roughly 23 to 79, and was less than 85% male.

Assay used: immunoSEQ multiplex PCR; TCRdb lists only in-frame clones, some missing. The data show 66,000 or so clones, with 85% seen just once and roughly 4% held by the top ten. The germline V and J ends were trimmed by 8 bases and 3 bases, with 17 bases remaining between them. The CDR3 length is 15 residues. Germline CDR1 and CDR2: MDHEN and SYDVKM. The material sequenced was CD4+ or CD8+ T cells sorted from blood, taken in a trial of the OX40 agonist ivuxolimab. This chain links TRBV28 with TRBJ1-3; D may be TRBD1 (6 bases). The TCR was taken from an adult with an advanced solid tumor such as melanoma, head and neck, liver or kidney cancer. In DNA form, the CDR3 reads TGTGCCAGCCATAAACAGGGAAGAGGTGGAAACACCATATATTTT. Translation gives CASHKQGRGGNTIYF.